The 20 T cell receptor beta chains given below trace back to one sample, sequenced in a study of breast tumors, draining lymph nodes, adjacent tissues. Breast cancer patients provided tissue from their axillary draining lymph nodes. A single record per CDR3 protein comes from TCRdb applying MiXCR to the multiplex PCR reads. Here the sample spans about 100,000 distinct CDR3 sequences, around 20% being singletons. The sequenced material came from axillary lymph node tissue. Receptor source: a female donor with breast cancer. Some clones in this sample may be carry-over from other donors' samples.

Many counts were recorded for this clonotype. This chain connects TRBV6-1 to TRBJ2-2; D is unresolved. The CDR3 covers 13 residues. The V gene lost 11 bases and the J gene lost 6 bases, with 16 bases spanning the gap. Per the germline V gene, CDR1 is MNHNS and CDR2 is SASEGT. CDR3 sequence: CAVTRRYAGELFF. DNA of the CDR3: TGTGCCGTCACACGACGGTACGCCGGGGAGCTGTTTTTT.

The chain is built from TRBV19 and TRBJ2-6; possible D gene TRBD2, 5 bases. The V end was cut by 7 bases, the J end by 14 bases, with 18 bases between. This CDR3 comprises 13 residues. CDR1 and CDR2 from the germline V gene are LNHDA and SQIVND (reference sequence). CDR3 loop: CASISTRAGLLTF. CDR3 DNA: TGTGCCAGTATTTCCACGAGGGCAGGTCTCCTGACTTTC.

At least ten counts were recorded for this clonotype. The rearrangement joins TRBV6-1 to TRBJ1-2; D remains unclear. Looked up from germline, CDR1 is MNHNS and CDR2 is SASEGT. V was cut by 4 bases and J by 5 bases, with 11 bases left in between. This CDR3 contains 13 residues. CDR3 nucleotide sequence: TGTGCCAGCAGTGGAGGCGAGGAGTATGGCTACACCTTC. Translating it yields CASSGGEEYGYTF.

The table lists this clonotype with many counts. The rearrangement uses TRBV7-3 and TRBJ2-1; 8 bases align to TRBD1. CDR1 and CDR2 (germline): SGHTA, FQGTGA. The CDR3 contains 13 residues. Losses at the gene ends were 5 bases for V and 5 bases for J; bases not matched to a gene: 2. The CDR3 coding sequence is TGTGCCAGCAGCCCGACAGGGGACAATGAGCAGTTCTTC. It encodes CASSPTGDNEQFF. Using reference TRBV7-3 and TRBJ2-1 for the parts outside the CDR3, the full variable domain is GAGVSQTPSNKVTEKGKYVELRCDPISGHTALYWYRQSLGQGPEFLIYFQGTGAADDSGLPNDRFFAVRPEGSVSTLKIQRTERGDSAVYLCASSPTGDNEQFFGPGTRLTVL.

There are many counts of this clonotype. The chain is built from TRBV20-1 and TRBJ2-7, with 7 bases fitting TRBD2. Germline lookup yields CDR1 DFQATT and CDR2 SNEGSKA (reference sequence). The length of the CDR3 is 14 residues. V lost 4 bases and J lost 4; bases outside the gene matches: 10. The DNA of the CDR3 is TGCAGTGCTATCGGGGGGAGGAGTGGGTACGAGCAGTACTTC. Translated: CSAIGGRSGYEQYF.

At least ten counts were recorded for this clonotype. CDR3 in amino acids: CASSQSTRYEQYF. For the CDR3, the DNA is TGTGCCAGCAGCCAGAGTACGCGTTACGAGCAGTACTTC. This sequence joins TRBV3-1 and TRBJ2-7; D remains ambiguous. The CDR3 contains 13 residues. CDR1 and CDR2 (germline): LGHDT, YNNKEL (reference sequence). The V end lost 3 bases, the J end lost 4 bases, and 10 bases lay between the germline ends.

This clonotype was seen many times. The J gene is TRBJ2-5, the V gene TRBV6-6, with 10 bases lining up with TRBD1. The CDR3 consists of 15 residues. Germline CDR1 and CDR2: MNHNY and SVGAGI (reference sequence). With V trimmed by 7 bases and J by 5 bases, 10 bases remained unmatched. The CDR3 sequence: CASIPGQGMGETQYF. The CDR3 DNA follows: TGTGCCAGCATTCCGGGACAGGGGATGGGGGAGACCCAGTACTTC.

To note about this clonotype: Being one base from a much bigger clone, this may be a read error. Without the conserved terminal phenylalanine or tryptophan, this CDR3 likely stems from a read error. Written as DNA, the CDR3 is TGCAGTGCTAGAGACCTCGACGGCCATCCCCAAGAGACCCAGTACCTC. Translation: CSARDLDGHPQETQYL. This sequence joins TRBV20-1 and TRBJ2-5; D ambiguous. V was clipped by 0 bases and J by 1 base, with 15 bases between them. The V gene's germline CDR1 is DFQATT and CDR2 SNEGSKA (reference sequence). This CDR3 spans 16 amino acids.

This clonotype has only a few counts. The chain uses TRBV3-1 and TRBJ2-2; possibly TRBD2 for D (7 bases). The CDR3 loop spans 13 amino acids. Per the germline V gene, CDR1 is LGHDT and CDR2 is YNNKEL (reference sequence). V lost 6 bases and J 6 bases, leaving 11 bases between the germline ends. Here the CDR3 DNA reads TGTGCCAGCAGACAGGGAGGGTCCGGGGAGCTGTTTTTT. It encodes CASRQGGSGELFF.

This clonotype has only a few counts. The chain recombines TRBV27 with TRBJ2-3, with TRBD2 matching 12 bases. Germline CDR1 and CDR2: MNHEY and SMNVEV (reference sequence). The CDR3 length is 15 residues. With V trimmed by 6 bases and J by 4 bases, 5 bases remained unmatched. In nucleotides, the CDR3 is TGTGCCAGCAGACTCCTAGCGGGAGGGTCAGATACGCAGTATTTT. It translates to CASRLLAGGSDTQYF.

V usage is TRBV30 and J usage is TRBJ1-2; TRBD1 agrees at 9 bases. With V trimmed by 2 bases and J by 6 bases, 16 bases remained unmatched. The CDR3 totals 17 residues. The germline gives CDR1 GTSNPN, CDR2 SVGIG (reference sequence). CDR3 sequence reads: CAWSTTFLRDRDHGYTF. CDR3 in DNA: TGTGCCTGGAGTACAACATTCCTCCGGGACAGGGACCATGGCTACACCTTC. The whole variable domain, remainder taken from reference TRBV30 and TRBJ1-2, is SQTIHQWPATLVQPVGSPLSLECTVEGTSNPNLYWYRQAAGRGLQLLFYSVGIGQISSEVPQNLSASRPQDRQFILSSKKLLLSDSGFYLCAWSTTFLRDRDHGYTFGSGTRLTVV.

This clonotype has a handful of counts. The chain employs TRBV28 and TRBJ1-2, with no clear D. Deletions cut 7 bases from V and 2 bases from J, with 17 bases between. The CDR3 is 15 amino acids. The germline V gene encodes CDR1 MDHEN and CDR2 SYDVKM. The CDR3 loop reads CASKGGTAINYGYTF. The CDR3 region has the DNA TGTGCCAGCAAGGGAGGCACCGCGATCAACTATGGCTACACCTTC.

Here the CDR3 reads CASSYSGSETQYF. CDR3 DNA: TGTGCCAGCAGTTATAGCGGGAGTGAGACCCAGTACTTC. The chain combines TRBV2 with TRBJ2-5, with 9 bases identical to TRBD2. J gave up 5 bases and V 5 bases, and 3 bases lay outside the gene matches. This CDR3 contains 13 residues. Germline values: CDR1 SNHLY, CDR2 FYNNEI.

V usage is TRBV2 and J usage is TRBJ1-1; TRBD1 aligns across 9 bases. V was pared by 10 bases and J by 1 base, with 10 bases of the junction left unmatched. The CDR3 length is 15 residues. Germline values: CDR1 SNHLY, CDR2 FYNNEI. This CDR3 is CATPRPGQGNTEAFF. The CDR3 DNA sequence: TGTGCCACCCCCCGGCCGGGACAGGGGAACACTGAAGCTTTCTTT.

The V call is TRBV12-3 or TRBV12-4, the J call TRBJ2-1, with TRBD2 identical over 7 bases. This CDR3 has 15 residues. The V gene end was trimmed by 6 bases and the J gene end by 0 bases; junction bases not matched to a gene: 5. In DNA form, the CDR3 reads TGTGCCAGCAGACGCGGACTAGTCTCCTACAATGAGCAGTTCTTC. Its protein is CASRRGLVSYNEQFF.

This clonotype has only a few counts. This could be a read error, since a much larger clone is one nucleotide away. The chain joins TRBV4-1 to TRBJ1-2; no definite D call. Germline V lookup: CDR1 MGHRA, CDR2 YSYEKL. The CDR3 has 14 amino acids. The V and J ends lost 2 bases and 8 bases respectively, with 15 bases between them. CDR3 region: CASSQPRGREGYTF. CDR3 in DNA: TGCGCCAGCAGCCAACCGCGCGGACGGGAGGGCTACACCTTC.

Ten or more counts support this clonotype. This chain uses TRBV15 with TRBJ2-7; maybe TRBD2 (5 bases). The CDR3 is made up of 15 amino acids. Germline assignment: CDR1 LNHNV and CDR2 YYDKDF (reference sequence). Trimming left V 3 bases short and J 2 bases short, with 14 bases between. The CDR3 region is CATSRELVGAYEQYF. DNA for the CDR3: TGTGCCACCAGCAGGGAATTGGTGGGAGCCTACGAGCAGTACTTC.

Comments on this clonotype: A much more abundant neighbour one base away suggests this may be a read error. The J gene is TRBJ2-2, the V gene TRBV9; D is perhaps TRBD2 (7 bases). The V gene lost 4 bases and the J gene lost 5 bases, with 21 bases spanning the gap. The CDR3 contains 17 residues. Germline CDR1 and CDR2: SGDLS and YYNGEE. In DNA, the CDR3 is TGTGCCAGCAGCATAAGGGGGGGGCCAGGGCGGACCGGGGAGCTGTTTTTT. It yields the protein CASSIRGGPGRTGELFF.

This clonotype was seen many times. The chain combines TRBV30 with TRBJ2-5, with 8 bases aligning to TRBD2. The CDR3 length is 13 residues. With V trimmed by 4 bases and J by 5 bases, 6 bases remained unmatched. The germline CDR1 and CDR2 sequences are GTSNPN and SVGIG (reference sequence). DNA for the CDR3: TGTGCCTGGACCAGGACTAGCTCCGAGACCCAGTACTTC. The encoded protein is CAWTRTSSETQYF.

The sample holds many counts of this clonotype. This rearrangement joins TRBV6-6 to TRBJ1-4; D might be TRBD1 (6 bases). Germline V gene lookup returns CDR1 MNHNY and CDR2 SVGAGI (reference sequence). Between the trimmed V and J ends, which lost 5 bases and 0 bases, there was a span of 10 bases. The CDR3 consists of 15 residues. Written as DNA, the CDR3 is TGTGCCAGCAGTAAATACAGGGCAACTAATGAAAAACTGTTTTTT. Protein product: CASSKYRATNEKLFF.